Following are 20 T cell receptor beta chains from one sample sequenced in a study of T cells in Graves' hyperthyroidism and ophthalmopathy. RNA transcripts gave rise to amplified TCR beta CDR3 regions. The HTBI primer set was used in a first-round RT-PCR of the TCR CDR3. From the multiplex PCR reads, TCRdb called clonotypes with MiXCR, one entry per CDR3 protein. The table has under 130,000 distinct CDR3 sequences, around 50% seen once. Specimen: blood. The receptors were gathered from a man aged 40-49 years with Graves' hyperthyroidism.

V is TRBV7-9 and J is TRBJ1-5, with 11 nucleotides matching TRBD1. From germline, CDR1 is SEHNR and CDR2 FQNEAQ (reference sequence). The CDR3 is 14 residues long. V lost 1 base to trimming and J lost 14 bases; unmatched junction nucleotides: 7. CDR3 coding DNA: TGTGCCAGCAGCTTAGGGACAGGGGGCTACAATGAGCATTTT. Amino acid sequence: CASSLGTGGYNEHF.

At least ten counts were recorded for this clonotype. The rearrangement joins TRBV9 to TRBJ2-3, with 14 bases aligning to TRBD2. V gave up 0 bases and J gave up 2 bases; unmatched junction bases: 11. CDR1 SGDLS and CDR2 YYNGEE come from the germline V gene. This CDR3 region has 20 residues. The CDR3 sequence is CASSVGLRLAGGRNTDTQYF. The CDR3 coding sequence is TGTGCCAGCAGCGTAGGATTGCGACTAGCGGGGGGGCGGAACACAGATACGCAGTATTTT. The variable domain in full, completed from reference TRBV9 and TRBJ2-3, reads DSGVTQTPKHLITATGQRVTLRCSPRSGDLSVYWYQQSLDQGLQFLIQYYNGEERAKGNILERFSAQQFPDLHSELNLSSLELGDSALYFCASSVGLRLAGGRNTDTQYFGPGTRLTVL.

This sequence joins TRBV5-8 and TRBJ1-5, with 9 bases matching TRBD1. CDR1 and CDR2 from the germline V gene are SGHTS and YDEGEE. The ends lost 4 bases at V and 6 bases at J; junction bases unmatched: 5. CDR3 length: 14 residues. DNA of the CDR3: TGTGCCAGCAGCCCCGGGACAGGGAGTCAGCCCCAGCATTTT. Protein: CASSPGTGSQPQHF.

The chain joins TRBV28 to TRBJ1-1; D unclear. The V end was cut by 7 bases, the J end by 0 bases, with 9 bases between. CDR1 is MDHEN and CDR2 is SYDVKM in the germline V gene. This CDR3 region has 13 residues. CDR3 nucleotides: TGTGCCAGCACCCGGGCCTTGAACACTGAAGCTTTCTTT. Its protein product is CASTRALNTEAFF.

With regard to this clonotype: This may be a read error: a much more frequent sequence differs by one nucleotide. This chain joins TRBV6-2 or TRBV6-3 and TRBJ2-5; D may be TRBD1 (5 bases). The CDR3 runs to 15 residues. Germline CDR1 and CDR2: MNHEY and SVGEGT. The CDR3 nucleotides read TGTGCCAGCAGTTATTCAGGGCCTGGGGCTGAGATCCAGTACTTC. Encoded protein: CASSYSGPGAEIQYF.

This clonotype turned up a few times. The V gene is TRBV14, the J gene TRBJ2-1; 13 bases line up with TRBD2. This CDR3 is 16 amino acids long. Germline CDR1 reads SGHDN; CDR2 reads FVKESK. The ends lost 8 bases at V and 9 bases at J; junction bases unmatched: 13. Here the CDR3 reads CASSPPRLAGGGEQFF. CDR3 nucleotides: TGTGCCAGCTCCCCGCCACGACTAGCGGGGGGAGGTGAGCAGTTCTTC.

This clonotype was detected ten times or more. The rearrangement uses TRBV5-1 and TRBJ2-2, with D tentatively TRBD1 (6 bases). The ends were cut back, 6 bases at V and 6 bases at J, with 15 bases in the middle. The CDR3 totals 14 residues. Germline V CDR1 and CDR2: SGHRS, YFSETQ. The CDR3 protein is CASTRSGGAGELFF. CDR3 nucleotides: TGCGCCAGCACCCGGTCTGGGGGCGCCGGGGAGCTGTTTTTT. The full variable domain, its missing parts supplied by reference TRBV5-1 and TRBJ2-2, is KAGVTQTPRYLIKTRGQQVTLSCSPISGHRSVSWYQQTPGQGLQFLFEYFSETQRNKGNFPGRFSGRQFSNSRSEMNVSTLELGDSALYLCASTRSGGAGELFFGEGSRLTVL.

CDR3 DNA sequence: TGTGCCAGCAGCTTAGTTGCGGGGAATGGCTACACCTTC. The encoded protein is CASSLVAGNGYTF. The chain recombines TRBV7-3 with TRBJ1-2; no definite D call. CDR1 is SGHTA, CDR2 FQGTGA, per germline. V gave up 2 bases and J gave up 6 bases, with 10 bases separating them. CDR3 length: 13 residues.

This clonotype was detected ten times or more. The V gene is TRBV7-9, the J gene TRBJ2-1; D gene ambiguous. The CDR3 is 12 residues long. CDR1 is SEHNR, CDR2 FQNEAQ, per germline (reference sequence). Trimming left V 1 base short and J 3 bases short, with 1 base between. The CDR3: CASSLDYNEQFF. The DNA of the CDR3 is TGTGCCAGCAGCTTAGACTACAATGAGCAGTTCTTC.

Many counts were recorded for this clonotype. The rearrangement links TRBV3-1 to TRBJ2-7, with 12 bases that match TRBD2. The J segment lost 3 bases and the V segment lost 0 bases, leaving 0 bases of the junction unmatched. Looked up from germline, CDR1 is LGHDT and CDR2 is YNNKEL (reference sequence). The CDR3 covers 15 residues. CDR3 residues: CASSQEGLAGYEQYF. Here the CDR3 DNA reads TGTGCCAGCAGCCAAGAGGGACTAGCGGGCTACGAGCAGTACTTC.

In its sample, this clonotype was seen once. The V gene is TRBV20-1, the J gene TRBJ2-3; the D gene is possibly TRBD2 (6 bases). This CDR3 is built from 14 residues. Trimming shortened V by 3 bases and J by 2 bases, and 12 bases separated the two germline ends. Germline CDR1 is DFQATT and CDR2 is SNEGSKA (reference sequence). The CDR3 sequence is CSASRETNTDTQYF. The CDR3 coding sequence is TGCAGTGCTAGTCGGGAGACGAACACAGATACGCAGTATTTT.

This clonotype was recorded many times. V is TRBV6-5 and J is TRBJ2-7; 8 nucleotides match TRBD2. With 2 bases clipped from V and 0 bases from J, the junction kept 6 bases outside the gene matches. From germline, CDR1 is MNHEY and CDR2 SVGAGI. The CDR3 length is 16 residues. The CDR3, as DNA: TGTGCCAGCAGTTACCGGGGCGGGGGGAGCTCCTACGAGCAGTACTTC. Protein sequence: CASSYRGGGSSYEQYF.

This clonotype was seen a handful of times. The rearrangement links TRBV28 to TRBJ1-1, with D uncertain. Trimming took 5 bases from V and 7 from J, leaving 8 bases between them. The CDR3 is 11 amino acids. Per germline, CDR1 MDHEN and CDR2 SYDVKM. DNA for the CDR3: TGTGCCAGCAGTATAAAGGGTGAAGCTTTCTTT. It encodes CASSIKGEAFF.

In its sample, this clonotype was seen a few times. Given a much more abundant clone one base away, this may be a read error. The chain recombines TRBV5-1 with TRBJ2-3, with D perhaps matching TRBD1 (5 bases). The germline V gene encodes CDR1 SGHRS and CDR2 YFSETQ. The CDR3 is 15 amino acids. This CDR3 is CTSSLTVTSTDTQYF. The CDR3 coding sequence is TGCACCAGCAGCTTGACAGTGACTAGCACAGATACGCAGTATTTT.

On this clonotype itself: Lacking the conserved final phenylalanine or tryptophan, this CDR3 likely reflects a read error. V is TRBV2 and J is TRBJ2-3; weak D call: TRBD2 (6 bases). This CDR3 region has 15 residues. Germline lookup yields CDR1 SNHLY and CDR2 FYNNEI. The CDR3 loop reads CAISDPSVGTDTQYL. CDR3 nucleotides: TGTGCCATCAGTGATCCTAGCGTCGGCACAGATACGCAGTATCTT.

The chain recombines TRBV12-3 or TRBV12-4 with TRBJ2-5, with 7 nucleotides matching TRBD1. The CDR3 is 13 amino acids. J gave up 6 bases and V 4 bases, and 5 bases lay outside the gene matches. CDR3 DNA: TGTGCCAGCAGTTACGCGACAGGGCAGACCCAGTACTTC. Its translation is CASSYATGQTQYF.

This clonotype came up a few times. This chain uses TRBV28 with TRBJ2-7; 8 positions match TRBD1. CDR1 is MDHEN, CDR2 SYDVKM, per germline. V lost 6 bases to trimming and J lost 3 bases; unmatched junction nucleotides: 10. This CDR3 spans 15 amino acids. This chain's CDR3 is CASSPTGALIYEQYF. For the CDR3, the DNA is TGTGCCAGCAGCCCGACAGGGGCGCTAATCTACGAGCAGTACTTC.

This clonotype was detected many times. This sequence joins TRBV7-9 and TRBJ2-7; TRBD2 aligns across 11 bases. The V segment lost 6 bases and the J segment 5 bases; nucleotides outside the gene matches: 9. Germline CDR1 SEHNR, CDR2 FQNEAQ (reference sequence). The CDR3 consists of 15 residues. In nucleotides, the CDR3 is TGTGCCAGCAGTGATATAGCGGGGGGGCGTCACGAGCAGTACTTC. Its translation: CASSDIAGGRHEQYF.

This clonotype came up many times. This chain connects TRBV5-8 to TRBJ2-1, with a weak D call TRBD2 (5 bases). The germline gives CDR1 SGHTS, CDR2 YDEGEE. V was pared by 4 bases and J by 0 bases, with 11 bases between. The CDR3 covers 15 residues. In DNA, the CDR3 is TGTGCCAGCAGCGTAGGACTGAGCTCCTACAATGAGCAGTTCTTC. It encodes CASSVGLSSYNEQFF.

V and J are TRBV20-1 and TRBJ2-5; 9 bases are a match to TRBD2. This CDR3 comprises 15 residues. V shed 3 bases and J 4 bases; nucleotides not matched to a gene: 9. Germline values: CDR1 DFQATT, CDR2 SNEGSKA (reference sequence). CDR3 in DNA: TGCAGTGCTAGCCTTAGCGGGAGTACGGCAGAGACCCAGTACTTC. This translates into CSASLSGSTAETQYF.